The clone carrying this T cell receptor (beta chain) appeared a few times. Its specificity is not known. This CDR3 is built from 14 residues. The V and J ends lost 6 bases and 0 bases respectively, with 9 bases between them. The germline V gene encodes CDR1 SNHLY and CDR2 FYNNEI. The investigators collected lesional scalp punch biopsies and peripheral blood from alopecia areata patients. Investigators isolated RNA and reverse transcribed it into cDNA to act as the sequencing template. Data came from immunoSEQ multiplex PCR; TCRdb stores just in-frame clones and leaves some out. The sample records some 110,000 clones, under 40% being singletons. This sample is drawn from a study of CD8+ T cells in alopecia areata. Study-wide background: Treated patients received oral tofacitinib, 5 to 10 mg twice daily. Broader study findings: Normal-skin resident alphabeta T cells also appear among scalp sample sequences. Clonality was higher in lesional than normal scalp, especially in alopecia totalis/universalis.

The source is a human donor with alopecia areata. The sequenced sample consisted of CD4+ T cells sorted from blood. The V gene is TRBV2, the J gene TRBJ2-1; the D gene is possibly TRBD1 (6 bases). In DNA form, the CDR3 reads TGTGCCAGCAGACAGGACAGCTCCTACAATGAGCAGTTCTTC. Translating gives CASRQDSSYNEQFF.